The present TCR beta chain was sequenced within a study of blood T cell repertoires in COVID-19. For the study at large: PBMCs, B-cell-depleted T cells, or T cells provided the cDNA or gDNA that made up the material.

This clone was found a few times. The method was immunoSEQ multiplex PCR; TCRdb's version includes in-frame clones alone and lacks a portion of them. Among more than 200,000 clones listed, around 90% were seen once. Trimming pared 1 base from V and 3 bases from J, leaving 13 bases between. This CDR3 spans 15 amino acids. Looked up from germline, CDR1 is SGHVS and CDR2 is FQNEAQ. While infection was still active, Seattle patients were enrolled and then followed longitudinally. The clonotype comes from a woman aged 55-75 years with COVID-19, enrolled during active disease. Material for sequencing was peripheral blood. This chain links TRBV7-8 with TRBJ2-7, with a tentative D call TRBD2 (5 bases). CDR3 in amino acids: CASSLENGINYEQYF. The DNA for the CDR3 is TGTGCCAGCAGCTTAGAAAACGGGATCAACTACGAGCAGTACTTC.